What follows describes a single T cell receptor (beta chain). No fewer than 7 million PBMCs went into each sample. Through a sample-barcoded 5' primer and a J-beta primer mix, a second PCR was run for about 6 to 12 cycles. TCRdb reprocessed the 5' RACE reads with MiXCR, giving one entry per CDR3 protein. Of fewer than 900,000 distinct CDR3 sequences listed, around 34% were seen once; the top ten hold around 13%. Trimming took off 1 base at V and 0 bases at J, with 7 bases between the two ends. CDR3 length: 15 residues. Germline CDR1 reads PRHDT; CDR2 reads FYEKMQ (reference sequence). The data stem from a study of blood T cells in healthy people across ages.

The sample comprised blood. V usage is TRBV13 and J usage is TRBJ2-1; D remains unclear. This TCR was sampled from a man aged 18 to 30 in good health. The CDR3 DNA follows: TGTGCCAGCAGCTTAGTTCTACGCTCCTACAATGAGCAGTTCTTC. Its translation: CASSLVLRSYNEQFF.